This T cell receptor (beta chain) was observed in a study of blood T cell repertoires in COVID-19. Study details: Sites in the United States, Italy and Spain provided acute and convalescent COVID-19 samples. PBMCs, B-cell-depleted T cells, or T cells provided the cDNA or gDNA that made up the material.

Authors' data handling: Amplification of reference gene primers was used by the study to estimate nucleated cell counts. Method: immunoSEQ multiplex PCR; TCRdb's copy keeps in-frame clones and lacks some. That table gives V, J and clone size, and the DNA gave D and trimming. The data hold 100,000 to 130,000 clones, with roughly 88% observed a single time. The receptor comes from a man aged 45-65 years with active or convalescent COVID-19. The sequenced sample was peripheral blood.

The CDR3 spells CASSQEARVPEAFF. CDR3 coding DNA: TGTGCCAGCAGCCAAGAAGCCAGGGTTCCTGAAGCTTTCTTT. V and J are TRBV3-1 (or the pseudogene TRBV3-2) and TRBJ1-1, with D maybe TRBD1 (5 bases). Germline CDR1 and CDR2: LGHDT and YNNKEL (reference sequence). The CDR3 contains 14 residues. V lost 0 bases, J lost 6 bases, and 11 bases lay in between.